The 20 T cell receptor beta chains presented below share a single source sample, sequenced in a study of Graves' ophthalmopathy and Graves' hyperthyroidism. For repertoire sequencing, the TCR beta CDR3 regions were amplified from RNA transcripts. The first round was an RT-PCR with HTBI primers, and the second round was a multiplex PCR. TCRdb reprocessed the multiplex PCR reads with MiXCR, giving one entry per CDR3 protein. This sample has around 400,000 distinct CDR3 sequences, with over 20% found just once. Sequencing input: peripheral blood. Source of these receptors: a woman under 30 with stable Graves' hyperthyroidism.

The table lists this clonotype with a few counts. The rearrangement uses TRBV6-1 and TRBJ2-7; no reliable D call. The germline V gene encodes CDR1 MNHNS and CDR2 SASEGT. Trimming took off 2 bases at V and 2 bases at J, with 10 bases between the two ends. CDR3 length: 14 residues. The CDR3 nucleotides read TGTGCCAGCAGTGAATTAGTCGGGCCCTACGAGCAGTACTTC. This encodes CASSELVGPYEQYF.

This clonotype was seen ten or more times. CDR3 sequence: CASSIGGAFYGYTF. The CDR3 DNA is TGTGCCAGTAGTATCGGGGGCGCGTTCTATGGCTACACCTTC. V is TRBV19 and J is TRBJ1-2; D is possibly TRBD1 (6 bases). The germline CDR1 and CDR2 sequences are LNHDA and SQIVND (reference sequence). The CDR3 is 14 amino acids. With 3 bases removed from V and 4 bases from J, the gap between germline ends came to 12 bases.

In its sample, this clonotype was seen many times. CDR3 protein: CASRSVAPYEQYF. The DNA for the CDR3 is TGCGCCAGCAGGTCCGTAGCCCCCTACGAGCAGTACTTC. The chain joins TRBV4-3 to TRBJ2-7; no clear D. The CDR3 totals 13 residues. Trimming shortened V by 6 bases and J by 2 bases, and 11 bases separated the two germline ends. The germline CDR1 and CDR2 sequences are LGHNA and YSLEER.

This rearrangement joins TRBV27 to TRBJ1-1; D is perhaps TRBD1 (5 bases). The V gene lost 5 bases and the J gene lost 5 bases, with 9 bases spanning the gap. CDR3 length equals 12 residues. Germline V CDR1 and CDR2: MNHEY, SMNVEV (reference sequence). CDR3 protein: CASSQGETEAFF. The CDR3 coding sequence is TGTGCCAGCAGTCAAGGGGAGACTGAAGCTTTCTTT.

The chain joins TRBV11-2 to TRBJ2-7; 9 bases align to TRBD1. V shed 5 bases, J shed 2 bases, and the junction held 7 bases outside the gene matches. The CDR3 sequence is 15 residues long. CDR1 SGHAT and CDR2 FQNNGV come from the germline V gene. The CDR3 loop reads CASSPMTGGTYEQYF. The CDR3 DNA sequence: TGTGCCAGCAGCCCGATGACAGGGGGGACCTACGAGCAGTACTTC.

The chain combines TRBV19 with TRBJ1-1; D gene unclear. The CDR3 is 15 residues long. The V gene's germline CDR1 is LNHDA and CDR2 SQIVND (reference sequence). V was pared by 3 bases and J by 5 bases, with 16 bases between. CDR3 protein: CASSIPRTVLTEAFF. CDR3 coding DNA: TGTGCCAGTAGTATTCCCCGGACGGTTCTGACTGAAGCTTTCTTT.

This clonotype was observed many times. J is TRBJ2-2 and V is TRBV20-1; D not resolved. The V gene's germline CDR1 is DFQATT and CDR2 SNEGSKA (reference sequence). V was pared by 3 bases and J by 1 base, with 6 bases between. The CDR3 loop spans 13 amino acids. CDR3 region: CSASRQNTGELFF. The CDR3 DNA reads as TGCAGTGCTAGCAGACAGAACACCGGGGAGCTGTTTTTT.

This clonotype appeared many times. The chain carries TRBV24-1 and TRBJ2-7; 10 bases align to TRBD2. CDR1 and CDR2 from the germline V gene are KGHDR and SFDVKD. CDR3 length equals 15 residues. The V and J ends lost 3 bases and 6 bases, in that order; junction bases with no gene match: 7. CDR3 in DNA: TGTGCCACCAGTGATCCACGGACTAGCGGCTTCGAGCAGTACTTC. Protein sequence: CATSDPRTSGFEQYF.

This clonotype has at least ten counts. The chain employs TRBV11-1 and TRBJ2-2; weak D call: TRBD2 (6 bases). V lost 5 bases and J 2 bases, leaving 21 bases between the germline ends. Germline CDR1 reads SGHAT; CDR2 reads FQDESV (reference sequence). This CDR3 is built from 18 residues. The CDR3 DNA reads TGTGCCAGCAGCCCAACGTGGGGTAGCGGTAACAACACCGGGGAGCTGTTTTTT. Protein: CASSPTWGSGNNTGELFF.

This chain joins TRBV6-1 and TRBJ1-1, with D possibly matching TRBD1 (6 bases). The germline CDR1 and CDR2 sequences are MNHNS and SASEGT. This CDR3 has 13 residues. V was trimmed by 5 bases and J by 5 bases, leaving 12 bases between them. The CDR3 DNA sequence: TGTGCCAGCAGTCAAGAGACAGGAACTGAAGCTTTCTTT. It codes for CASSQETGTEAFF.

This clonotype showed up many times. The rearrangement uses TRBV28 and TRBJ2-3; D unresolved. Germline values: CDR1 MDHEN, CDR2 SYDVKM. The CDR3 is 13 amino acids. V gave up 3 bases and J gave up 3 bases, with 7 bases separating them. CDR3 DNA sequence: TGTGCCAGCAGTTTTGATTTAACAGATACGCAGTATTTT. This gives the protein CASSFDLTDTQYF. The full variable domain, completed using reference TRBV28 and TRBJ2-3, is DVKVTQSSRYLVKRTGEKVFLECVQDMDHENMFWYRQDPGLGLRLIYFSYDVKMKEKGDIPEGYSVSREKKERFSLILESASTNQTSMYLCASSFDLTDTQYFGPGTRLTVL.

This clonotype has ten or more counts. The chain carries TRBV4-2 and TRBJ2-7; D gene uncertain. The V end was cut by 11 bases, the J end by 2 bases, with 13 bases between. CDR1 is LGHNA, CDR2 YNFKEQ, per germline. The CDR3 is made up of 12 amino acids. In DNA, the CDR3 is TGTGCCCGCCGACGGCAAACCTACGAGCAGTACTTC. This gives the protein CARRRQTYEQYF.

This clonotype has ten or more counts. The chain uses TRBV2 and TRBJ1-1, with D possibly matching TRBD1 (5 bases). Germline loops: CDR1 SNHLY, CDR2 FYNNEI. The CDR3 is 15 amino acids. Trimming removed 6 bases from V and 1 base from J, with 15 bases in between. The CDR3: CASSRQLISNTEAFF. The CDR3 DNA reads as TGTGCCAGCAGCCGACAGCTTATCTCGAACACTGAAGCTTTCTTT.

The chain uses TRBV6-1 and TRBJ2-5; 7 bases match TRBD2. Germline V gives CDR1 MNHNS, CDR2 SASEGT. CDR3 length: 14 residues. After removal of 4 bases from V and 5 bases from J, the junction contained 7 bases not matched to a gene. In nucleotides, the CDR3 is TGTGCCAGCAGTGGGGGGGGAGGGCACGAGACCCAGTACTTC. Translation: CASSGGGGHETQYF.

The chain uses TRBV6-5 and TRBJ1-1, with D hard to call. This CDR3 has 11 residues. V shed 2 bases and J shed 11 bases, with 9 bases lying between them. Looked up from germline, CDR1 is MNHEY and CDR2 is SVGAGI. CDR3 region: CASSYGQVAFF. CDR3 nucleotide sequence: TGTGCCAGCAGTTACGGGCAGGTGGCTTTCTTT.

The table lists this clonotype with many counts. The rearrangement uses TRBV20-1 and TRBJ2-7; 10 nucleotides match TRBD2. CDR3 length: 17 residues. V lost 0 bases to trimming and J lost 2 bases; unmatched junction nucleotides: 10. CDR1 DFQATT and CDR2 SNEGSKA come from the germline V gene (reference sequence). The CDR3 DNA is TGCAGTGCTAGAGATCCCCTAGCGGGAGAACGGGCCTACGAGCAGTACTTC. Encoded protein: CSARDPLAGERAYEQYF.

The gene calls are TRBV12-3 or TRBV12-4 and TRBJ2-5; 8 nucleotides line up with TRBD2. V shed 4 bases, J shed 1 base, and the junction held 5 bases outside the gene matches. The CDR3 is made up of 15 amino acids. The DNA for the CDR3 is TGTGCCAGCAGTTCGCCCGGGGGGGGCCAAGAGACCCAGTACTTC. This codes for CASSSPGGGQETQYF.

This sequence joins TRBV19 and TRBJ1-3; D not resolved. CDR3 length: 13 residues. The V gene's germline CDR1 is LNHDA and CDR2 SQIVND (reference sequence). The V and J ends lost 4 bases and 4 bases respectively, with 8 bases between them. The DNA for the CDR3 is TGTGCCAGTAGTACGGGTAACGGAAACACCATATATTTT. It codes for CASSTGNGNTIYF.

Ten or more counts support this clonotype. The chain has TRBV6-1 and TRBJ2-2; maybe TRBD2 (5 bases). Germline V gene sequence: CDR1 MNHNS, CDR2 SASEGT. The V end lost 8 bases, the J end lost 7 bases, and 17 bases lay between the germline ends. This CDR3 spans 14 amino acids. The CDR3 sequence: CASVSPLAHGELFF. The CDR3 DNA is TGTGCCAGCGTCTCCCCCCTAGCCCACGGGGAGCTGTTTTTT.

The chain combines TRBV6-2 or TRBV6-3 with TRBJ2-7; D is unresolved. The CDR3 has 14 amino acids. Trimming left V 0 bases short and J 3 bases short, with 9 bases between. Per germline, CDR1 MNHEY and CDR2 SVGEGT. This CDR3 is CASSYSGGIYEQYF. DNA for the CDR3: TGTGCCAGCAGTTACTCGGGTGGCATCTACGAGCAGTACTTC.